Listed here are 26 T cell receptor beta chains from one sample, sequenced in a study of blood T cell repertoires in COVID-19 (dated by TCRdb to about 2020). Library prep was done by the immunoSEQ multiplex PCR assay. This is the immuneACCESS table as TCRdb keeps it, with only in-frame sequences that have V and J called. A part of the clones is gone; compared with another copy, unresolved V genes explain less than half, and the rest is unexplained. The sample data list roughly 300,000 clones, and 75% to 95% of these were observed just once. The ten largest clones take up around 1.1% of the sample. Material for sequencing was PBMCs or T cells enriched from blood (not recorded which). These receptors originate from a woman aged 25 to 39 who had recovered from COVID-19.

V gene TRBV30 combines with J gene TRBJ2-5, with D perhaps matching TRBD2 (5 bases). CDR3 length equals 11 residues. The V gene lost 5 bases and the J gene lost 5 bases, with 9 bases spanning the gap. CDR1 GTSNPN and CDR2 SVGIG come from the germline V gene (reference sequence). CDR3: CAWLLGETQYF. The CDR3, as DNA: TGTGCCTGGTTACTAGGGGAGACCCAGTACTTC.

The chain joins TRBV5-1 to TRBJ2-1, with 14 bases lining up with TRBD2. V was pared by 4 bases and J by 2 bases, with 5 bases of the junction left unmatched. CDR1 SGHRS and CDR2 YFSETQ come from the germline V gene. The CDR3 is made up of 17 amino acids. The CDR3 is CASSRRLAGGPYNEQFF. In DNA, the CDR3 is TGCGCCAGCAGCCGTAGACTAGCGGGAGGGCCCTACAATGAGCAGTTCTTC.

V usage is TRBV7-6 and J usage is TRBJ2-5; TRBD2 matches 9 bases. The germline gives CDR1 SGHVS, CDR2 FNYEAQ. V lost 4 bases and J lost 0; bases outside the gene matches: 3. The CDR3 is 15 residues long. The CDR3 is CASSSSGIDQETQYF. The CDR3 DNA is TGTGCCAGCAGCTCTAGCGGGATTGACCAAGAGACCCAGTACTTC.

The chain combines TRBV4-1 with TRBJ2-1, with TRBD1 identical over 8 bases. Germline-derived CDR1 and CDR2 are MGHRA and YSYEKL. CDR3 size: 15 residues. J lost 7 bases, V lost 6 bases, and 11 bases had no gene match. This CDR3 is CASRQTAGGMNEQFF. CDR3 coding DNA: TGCGCCAGCAGACAAACGGCAGGGGGCATGAATGAGCAGTTCTTC.

Here the CDR3 DNA reads TGTGCCAGCAGCTGGCGGGAGAGGGATGAGCAGTTCTTC. Translating gives CASSWRERDEQFF. This chain connects TRBV5-4 to TRBJ2-1, with 7 bases aligning to TRBD2. Per the germline V gene, CDR1 is SGHNT and CDR2 is YYREEE (reference sequence). This CDR3 is built from 13 residues. With V trimmed by 3 bases and J by 8 bases, 5 bases remained unmatched.

The chain carries TRBV6-5 and TRBJ1-2, with 8 bases that match TRBD1. The CDR3 sequence is 14 residues long. The germline V gene encodes CDR1 MNHEY and CDR2 SVGAGI. For the CDR3, the DNA is TGTGCAACCGGGACAGGCCTTTCTGTCTATGGCTACACCTTC. Its protein is CATGTGLSVYGYTF.

V usage is TRBV7-2 and J usage is TRBJ2-7; perhaps TRBD2 as D (6 bases). This CDR3 is built from 16 residues. CDR1 and CDR2 (germline): SGHTA, FQGNSA. Trimming pared 5 bases from V and 3 bases from J, leaving 20 bases between. This chain's CDR3 is CASSPGGAISNYEQYF. CDR3 sequence (DNA): TGTGCCAGCAGCCCCGGGGGTGCCATCTCCAACTACGAGCAGTACTTC.

The J gene is TRBJ2-7, the V gene TRBV5-8, with TRBD2 identical over 8 bases. Per the germline V gene, CDR1 is SGHTS and CDR2 is YDEGEE. Germline trimming cut 4 bases from V and 4 bases from J; bases unmatched to any gene: 13. The CDR3 totals 16 residues. The CDR3 DNA reads TGTGCCAGCAGCCTCGGCCGGCGGGAGGTACGATACGAGCAGTACTTC. This sequence encodes CASSLGRREVRYEQYF.

J is TRBJ1-1 and V is TRBV5-8; unclear D gene. The length of the CDR3 is 16 residues. Trimming took 0 bases from V and 0 from J, leaving 12 bases between them. Germline V gene data show CDR1 as SGHTS and CDR2 as YDEGEE. Here the CDR3 DNA reads TGTGCCAGCAGCTTGGTAGTGGGCAGTATGAACACTGAAGCTTTCTTT. Translated, it gives CASSLVVGSMNTEAFF.

The gene calls are TRBV9 and TRBJ1-5; D possibly corresponds to TRBD1 (6 bases). Germline loops: CDR1 SGDLS, CDR2 YYNGEE. This CDR3 region has 15 residues. Between the trimmed V and J ends, which lost 0 bases and 3 bases, there was a span of 10 bases. CDR3 nucleotide sequence: TGTGCCAGCAGCGTAGGAACAGGGTACAATCAGCCCCAGCATTTT. This sequence encodes CASSVGTGYNQPQHF. Looking up the rest from reference TRBV9 and TRBJ1-5 gives the full variable domain: DSGVTQTPKHLITATGQRVTLRCSPRSGDLSVYWYQQSLDQGLQFLIQYYNGEERAKGNILERFSAQQFPDLHSELNLSSLELGDSALYFCASSVGTGYNQPQHFGDGTRLSIL.

This clone was detected many times. The V gene is TRBV9, the J gene TRBJ1-4, with D possibly being TRBD1 (6 bases). Germline CDR1 reads SGDLS; CDR2 reads YYNGEE. Trimming left V 3 bases short and J 8 bases short, with 14 bases between. The CDR3 runs 14 residues. The CDR3 DNA reads TGTGCCAGCAGCGCCACAGGGATTGTGGAAAAACTGTTTTTT. It yields the protein CASSATGIVEKLFF.

The DNA of the CDR3 is TGTGCCAGCAGTTTAGGGACAGGGAATGGCTACACCTTC. It codes for CASSLGTGNGYTF. The V and J genes are TRBV28 and TRBJ1-2; 9 bases agree with TRBD1. V lost 2 bases and J lost 6; bases outside the gene matches: 1. Germline lookup yields CDR1 MDHEN and CDR2 SYDVKM. The CDR3 is 13 amino acids.

The chain combines TRBV10-3 with TRBJ2-7, with D possibly matching TRBD2 (5 bases). The CDR3 runs to 11 residues. Deletions cut 7 bases from V and 6 bases from J, with 10 bases between. CDR1 is ENHRY, CDR2 SYGVKD, per germline. The CDR3: CAITQEGEQYF. CDR3 bases: TGTGCCATCACCCAAGAGGGCGAGCAGTACTTC.

The chain uses TRBV7-9 and TRBJ1-1; D remains ambiguous. In germline, CDR1 is SEHNR, CDR2 FQNEAQ (reference sequence). The CDR3 is 14 residues long. The ends were cut back, 1 base at V and 7 bases at J, with 13 bases in the middle. CDR3 bases: TGTGCCAGCAGCTTAGTCACCCCGGCGGGTGAAGCTTTCTTT. It specifies CASSLVTPAGEAFF.

V and J are TRBV19 and TRBJ2-1, with 12 bases lining up with TRBD2. V gave up 5 bases and J gave up 8 bases; unmatched junction bases: 4. The CDR3 contains 14 residues. CDR1 and CDR2 (germline): LNHDA, SQIVND (reference sequence). CDR3 nucleotides: TGTGCCAGTAGTCTAGCGGGAGGGCCATATGAGCAGTTCTTC. Translated: CASSLAGGPYEQFF. Filled out from reference TRBV19 and TRBJ2-1, the complete variable domain reads DGGITQSPKYLFRKEGQNVTLSCEQNLNHDAMYWYRQDPGQGLRLIYYSQIVNDFQKGDIAEGYSVSREKKESFPLTVTSAQKNPTAFYLCASSLAGGPYEQFFGPGTRLTVL.

The chain recombines TRBV19 with TRBJ1-4, with D tentatively TRBD1 (5 bases). The CDR3 loop spans 15 amino acids. Trimming removed 6 bases from V and 2 bases from J, with 13 bases in between. In germline, CDR1 is LNHDA, CDR2 SQIVND (reference sequence). The CDR3 bases are TGTGCCAGTAGACAGACAGCGGGCACTAATGAAAAACTGTTTTTT. Translation gives CASRQTAGTNEKLFF. The full variable domain, in which reference TRBV19 and TRBJ1-4 provide the parts outside the CDR3, is DGGITQSPKYLFRKEGQNVTLSCEQNLNHDAMYWYRQDPGQGLRLIYYSQIVNDFQKGDIAEGYSVSREKKESFPLTVTSAQKNPTAFYLCASRQTAGTNEKLFFGSGTQLSVL.

The chain employs TRBV9 and TRBJ2-7; D may be TRBD2 (6 bases). The CDR3 is made up of 13 amino acids. V lost 0 bases and J 6 bases, leaving 10 bases between the germline ends. Germline CDR1 and CDR2: SGDLS and YYNGEE. The CDR3 coding sequence is TGTGCCAGCAGCGTAGGTGCCGGGAGCGAGCAGTACTTC. Translation gives CASSVGAGSEQYF.

The rearrangement uses TRBV6-2 or TRBV6-3 and TRBJ2-3; 7 nucleotides agree with TRBD1. The CDR3 consists of 14 residues. Germline assignment: CDR1 MNHEY and CDR2 SVGEGT. V gave up 5 bases and J gave up 1 base; unmatched junction bases: 3. The CDR3 is CASSATGRTDTQYF. The CDR3 region has the DNA TGTGCCAGCAGTGCGACAGGGCGCACAGATACGCAGTATTTT.

This clone was seen repeatedly, ten times or more. The rearrangement joins TRBV24-1 to TRBJ1-2, with TRBD1 as a possible D gene (6 bases). CDR3 length: 12 residues. The ends were cut back, 3 bases at V and 6 bases at J, with 7 bases in the middle. CDR1 and CDR2 (germline): KGHDR, SFDVKD. The CDR3 nucleotides are TGTGCCACCAGTGATCCAGGGGATGGCTACACCTTC. Its protein product is CATSDPGDGYTF.

The chain uses TRBV3-1 (or the pseudogene TRBV3-2) and TRBJ2-5; a weak D match, TRBD1 (6 bases). This CDR3 has 16 residues. The germline CDR1 and CDR2 sequences are LGHDT and YNNKEL (reference sequence). V was shortened by 0 bases and J by 5 bases, with 16 bases between the two germline ends. The CDR3: CASSQDFGTSQETQYF. The CDR3 DNA follows: TGTGCCAGCAGCCAAGATTTCGGGACATCACAGGAGACCCAGTACTTC.

This sequence joins TRBV27 and TRBJ1-4, with 7 bases fitting TRBD1. The germline gives CDR1 MNHEY, CDR2 SMNVEV (reference sequence). The CDR3 is 16 amino acids. The junction had 9 bases not matched to a gene; V was cut back by 6 bases and J by 2 bases. The CDR3 region has the DNA TGTGCCAGCAGAATAAGACAGGGCCTCACTAATGAAAAACTGTTTTTT. This encodes CASRIRQGLTNEKLFF.

The V call is TRBV7-9, the J call TRBJ1-2, with 7 bases fitting TRBD1. Trimming took 5 bases from V and 2 from J; bases not matched to a gene: 8. Germline V gene lookup returns CDR1 SEHNR and CDR2 FQNEAQ (reference sequence). The CDR3 runs 15 residues. The chain's CDR3 is CASSPTGTANYGYTF. In DNA form, the CDR3 reads TGTGCCAGCAGCCCCACGGGGACAGCGAACTATGGCTACACCTTC.

V and J are TRBV7-3 and TRBJ2-1; TRBD2 aligns across 9 bases. This CDR3 is built from 15 residues. Germline-derived CDR1 and CDR2 are SGHTA and FQGTGA. V lost 4 bases to trimming and J lost 6 bases; unmatched junction nucleotides: 7. CDR3 loop: CASSSLAGRINEQFF. CDR3 coding DNA: TGTGCCAGCAGCTCACTAGCGGGCAGAATCAATGAGCAGTTCTTC.

In this sample, this clone turned up once. V and J are TRBV5-1 and TRBJ2-3; a weak D match, TRBD2 (6 bases). Germline CDR1 is SGHRS and CDR2 is YFSETQ. The V and J ends lost 0 bases and 4 bases respectively, with 9 bases between them. CDR3 length equals 14 residues. The CDR3 sequence is CASSLGLVPDTQYF. CDR3 DNA sequence: TGCGCCAGCAGCTTGGGACTAGTCCCAGATACGCAGTATTTT.

CDR3 sequence reads: CASSLLSDTQYF. CDR3 coding DNA: TGTGCCAGCTCACTTCTTTCCGATACGCAGTATTTT. The chain is built from TRBV18 and TRBJ2-3, with D unresolved. V shed 4 bases and J shed 6 bases, with 8 bases lying between them. The CDR3 totals 12 residues. Germline loops: CDR1 KGHSH, CDR2 LQKENI.

This clone has a handful of counts. V gene TRBV4-2 combines with J gene TRBJ2-7; TRBD2 matches 7 bases. CDR1 and CDR2 (germline): LGHNA, YNFKEQ. Trimming took 1 base from V and 0 from J; bases not matched to a gene: 6. The CDR3 spans 16 residues. CDR3 sequence (DNA): TGTGCCAGCAGCCAAGGGCGGGGCGGGGGCTCCTACGAGCAGTACTTC. Translated: CASSQGRGGGSYEQYF.